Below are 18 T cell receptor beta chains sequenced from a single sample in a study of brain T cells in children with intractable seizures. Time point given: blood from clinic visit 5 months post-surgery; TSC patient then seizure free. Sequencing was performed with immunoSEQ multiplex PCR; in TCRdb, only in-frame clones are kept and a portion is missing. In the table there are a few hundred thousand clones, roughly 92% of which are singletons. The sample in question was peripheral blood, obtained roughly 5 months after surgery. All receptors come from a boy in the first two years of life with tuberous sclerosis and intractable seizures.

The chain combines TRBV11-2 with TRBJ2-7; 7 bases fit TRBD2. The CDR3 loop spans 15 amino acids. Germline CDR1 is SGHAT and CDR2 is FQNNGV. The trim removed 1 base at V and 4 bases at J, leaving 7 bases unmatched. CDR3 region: CASSLVDIGGYEQYF. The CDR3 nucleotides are TGTGCCAGCAGCTTAGTGGACATCGGGGGGTACGAGCAGTACTTC. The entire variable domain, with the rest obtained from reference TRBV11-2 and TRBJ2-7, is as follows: EAGVAQSPRYKIIEKRQSVAFWCNPISGHATLYWYQQILGQGPKLLIQFQNNGVVDDSQLPKDRFSAERLKGVDSTLKIQPAKLEDSAVYLCASSLVDIGGYEQYFGPGTRLTVT.

The CDR3 DNA sequence: TGTGCCAGCAGCCGCACATATAACTATGGCTACACCTTC. Translated, it gives CASSRTYNYGYTF. This rearrangement joins TRBV11-2 to TRBJ1-2; unclear D gene. Between the trimmed V and J ends, which lost 5 bases and 1 base, there was a span of 8 bases. CDR1 is SGHAT, CDR2 FQNNGV, per germline. This CDR3 is built from 13 residues.

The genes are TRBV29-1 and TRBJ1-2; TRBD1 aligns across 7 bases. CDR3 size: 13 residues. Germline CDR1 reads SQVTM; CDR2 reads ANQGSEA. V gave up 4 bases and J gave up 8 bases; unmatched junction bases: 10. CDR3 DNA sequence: TGCAGCGTTGGGCCTACAGGGGCGTGGGGCTACACCTTC. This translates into CSVGPTGAWGYTF.

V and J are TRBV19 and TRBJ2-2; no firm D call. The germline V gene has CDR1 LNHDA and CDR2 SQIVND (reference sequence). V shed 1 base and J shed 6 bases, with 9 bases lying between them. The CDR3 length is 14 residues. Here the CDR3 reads CASSIVRRAGELFF. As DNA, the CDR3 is TGTGCCAGTAGTATAGTACGCCGGGCCGGGGAGCTGTTTTTT.

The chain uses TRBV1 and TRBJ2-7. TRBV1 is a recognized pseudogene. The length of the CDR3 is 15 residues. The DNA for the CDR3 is TGCACCAGCAGCCAAGAAGGCACGGCTGCCTACGAGCAGTACTTC. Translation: CTSSQEGTAAYEQYF.

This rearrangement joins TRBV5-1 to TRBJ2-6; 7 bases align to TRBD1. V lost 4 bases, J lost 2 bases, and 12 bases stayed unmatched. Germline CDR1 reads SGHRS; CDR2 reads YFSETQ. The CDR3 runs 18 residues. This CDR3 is CASSAPGQPKAGANVLTF. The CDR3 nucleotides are TGCGCCAGCAGCGCCCCGGGACAGCCTAAAGCTGGGGCCAACGTCCTGACTTTC.

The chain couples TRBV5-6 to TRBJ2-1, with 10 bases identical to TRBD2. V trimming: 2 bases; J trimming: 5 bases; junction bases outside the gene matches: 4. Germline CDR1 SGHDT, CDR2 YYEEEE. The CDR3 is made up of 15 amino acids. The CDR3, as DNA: TGTGCCAGCAGCTTAAGCGGGAGGGTCCACAATGAGCAGTTCTTC. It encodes CASSLSGRVHNEQFF.

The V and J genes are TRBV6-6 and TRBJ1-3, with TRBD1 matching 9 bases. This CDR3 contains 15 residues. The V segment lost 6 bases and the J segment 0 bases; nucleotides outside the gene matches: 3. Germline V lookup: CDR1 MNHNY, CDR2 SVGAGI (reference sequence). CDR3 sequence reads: CASSGTGSSGNTIYF. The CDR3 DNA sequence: TGTGCCAGCAGCGGGACAGGGAGCTCTGGAAACACCATATATTTT.

CDR3 sequence reads: CASSKVTNEQFF. CDR3 sequence (DNA): TGTGCCAGTAGTAAAGTTACGAATGAGCAGTTCTTC. V usage is TRBV19 and J usage is TRBJ2-1; D is uncertain. This CDR3 contains 12 residues. CDR1 LNHDA and CDR2 SQIVND come from the germline V gene (reference sequence). V was pared by 4 bases and J by 7 bases, with 8 bases between.

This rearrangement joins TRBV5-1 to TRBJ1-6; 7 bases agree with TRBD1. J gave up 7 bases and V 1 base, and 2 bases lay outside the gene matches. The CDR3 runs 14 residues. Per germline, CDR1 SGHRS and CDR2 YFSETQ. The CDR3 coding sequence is TGCGCCAGCAGCTTGCAGGGGGGGAATTCACCCCTCCACTTT. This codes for CASSLQGGNSPLHF.

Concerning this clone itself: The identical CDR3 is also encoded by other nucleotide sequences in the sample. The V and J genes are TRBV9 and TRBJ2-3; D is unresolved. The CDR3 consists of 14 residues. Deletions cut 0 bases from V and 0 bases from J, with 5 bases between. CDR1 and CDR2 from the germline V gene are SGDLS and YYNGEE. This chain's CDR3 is CASSVEGSTDTQYF. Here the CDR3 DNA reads TGTGCCAGCAGCGTAGAGGGTAGCACAGATACGCAGTATTTT.

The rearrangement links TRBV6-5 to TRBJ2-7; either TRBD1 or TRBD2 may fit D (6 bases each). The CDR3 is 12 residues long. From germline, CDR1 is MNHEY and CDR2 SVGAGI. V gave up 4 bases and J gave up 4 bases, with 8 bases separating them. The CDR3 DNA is TGTGCCAGCAGTTGGAGGGGGTACGAGCAGTACTTC. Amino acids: CASSWRGYEQYF.

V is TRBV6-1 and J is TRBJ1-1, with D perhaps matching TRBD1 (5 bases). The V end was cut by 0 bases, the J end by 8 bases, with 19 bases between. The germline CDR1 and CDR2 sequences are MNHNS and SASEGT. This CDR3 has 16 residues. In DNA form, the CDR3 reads TGTGCCAGCAGTGAAGCGCTTCGTAAGGGGAAAGTCGAAGCTTTCTTT. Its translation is CASSEALRKGKVEAFF.

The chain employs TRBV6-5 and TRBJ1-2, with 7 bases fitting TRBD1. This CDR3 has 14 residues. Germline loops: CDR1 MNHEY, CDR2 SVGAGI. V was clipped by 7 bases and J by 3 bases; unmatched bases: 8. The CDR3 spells CASTLQGGDYGYTF. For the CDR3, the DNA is TGTGCCAGCACCCTCCAGGGGGGCGACTATGGCTACACCTTC.

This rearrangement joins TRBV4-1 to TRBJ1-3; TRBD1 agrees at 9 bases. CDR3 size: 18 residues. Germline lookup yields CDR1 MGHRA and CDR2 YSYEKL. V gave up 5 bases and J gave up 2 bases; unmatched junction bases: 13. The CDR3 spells CASSFQPHRTGAGNTIYF. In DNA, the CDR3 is TGCGCCAGCAGCTTCCAACCACACAGGACAGGGGCTGGAAACACCATATATTTT.

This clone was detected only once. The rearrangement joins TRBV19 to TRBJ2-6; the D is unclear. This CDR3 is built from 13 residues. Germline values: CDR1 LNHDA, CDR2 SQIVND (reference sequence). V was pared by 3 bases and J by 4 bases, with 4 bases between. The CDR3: CASSIGGANVLTF. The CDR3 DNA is TGTGCCAGTAGTATCGGAGGGGCCAACGTCCTGACTTTC.

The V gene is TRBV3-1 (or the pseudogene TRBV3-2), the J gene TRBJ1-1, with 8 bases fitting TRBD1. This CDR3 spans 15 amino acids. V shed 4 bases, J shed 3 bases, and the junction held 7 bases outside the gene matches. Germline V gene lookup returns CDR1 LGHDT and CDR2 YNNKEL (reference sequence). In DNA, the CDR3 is TGTGCCAGCAGCCCGGACAGGGAATGGGACACTGAAGCTTTCTTT. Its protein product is CASSPDREWDTEAFF.

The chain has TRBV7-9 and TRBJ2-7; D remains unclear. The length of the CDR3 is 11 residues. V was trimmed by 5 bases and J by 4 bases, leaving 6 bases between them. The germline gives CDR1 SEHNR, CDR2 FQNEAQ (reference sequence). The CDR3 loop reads CASSLRYEQYF. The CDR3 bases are TGTGCCAGCAGCCTCCGATACGAGCAGTACTTC.